Given below is one TCR beta chain in context. Its cognate antigen is unknown. The repertoire was sequenced with immunoSEQ multiplex PCR; TCRdb's copy has only in-frame clones and lacks some. The table records 15,000 to 20,000 clones, roughly 91% of them present only once. V lost 6 bases and J lost 6; bases outside the gene matches: 8. The CDR3 consists of 15 residues. Germline loops: CDR1 MDHEN, CDR2 SYDVKM. This sample was included in a study of T cells in localized non-small cell lung cancer. Study results and caveats: Appearances in adjacent lung were noted for a median approximately 50 of the top 100 tumor clones. Because researchers sequenced only one region of the tumor, heterogeneity is still possible.

The chain couples TRBV28 to TRBJ1-5; 10 nucleotides align to TRBD1. The specimen comprised peripheral blood, sampled before any cancer treatment. The receptor was derived from a male donor at least 60 years old with stage II squamous cell lung carcinoma. CDR3 region: CASSRGQGWGQPQHF. CDR3 nucleotide sequence: TGTGCCAGCAGCCGGGGACAGGGGTGGGGTCAGCCCCAGCATTTT.